This T cell receptor (beta chain) comes out of a study of blood T cell repertoires in COVID-19. Using immunoSEQ multiplex PCR, the repertoire was profiled, and TCRdb retains in-frame clones only, with some absent. Altogether about 300,000 clones are present, approximately 84% being singletons, with the ten largest covering more than 1.1%. V was shortened by 5 bases and J by 1 base, with 11 bases between the two germline ends. In germline, CDR1 is SGHTA, CDR2 FQGTGA. The CDR3 consists of 14 residues. The chain is built from TRBV7-3 and TRBJ2-5; possible D gene TRBD1, 6 bases. The source of this sequence is a human donor with COVID-19, enrolled during active disease. The donor label of this sample is uncertain. Material for sequencing was peripheral blood. In DNA, the CDR3 is TGTGCCAGCAGCCAGGCAGGGGTCCAAGAGACCCAGTACTTC. This sequence encodes CASSQAGVQETQYF.